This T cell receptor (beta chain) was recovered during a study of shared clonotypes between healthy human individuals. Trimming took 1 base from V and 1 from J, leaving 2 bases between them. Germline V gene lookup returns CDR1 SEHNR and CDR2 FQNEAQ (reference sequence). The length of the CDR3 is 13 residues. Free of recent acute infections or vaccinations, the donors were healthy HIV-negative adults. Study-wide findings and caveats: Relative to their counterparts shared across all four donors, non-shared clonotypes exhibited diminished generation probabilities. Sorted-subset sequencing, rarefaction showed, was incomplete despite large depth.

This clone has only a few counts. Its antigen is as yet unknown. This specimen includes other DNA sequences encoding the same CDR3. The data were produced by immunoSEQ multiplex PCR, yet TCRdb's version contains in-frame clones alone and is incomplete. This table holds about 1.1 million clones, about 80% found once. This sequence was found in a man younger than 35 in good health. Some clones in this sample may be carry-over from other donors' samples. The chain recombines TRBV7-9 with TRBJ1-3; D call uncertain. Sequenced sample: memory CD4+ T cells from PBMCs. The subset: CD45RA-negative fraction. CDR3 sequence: CASSLGSGNTIYF. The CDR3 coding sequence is TGTGCCAGCAGCTTAGGTTCTGGAAACACCATATATTTT.